The 9 T cell receptor beta chains presented below share a single source sample, sequenced in a study of tumor-infiltrating lymphocytes in oesophageal squamous cell carcinoma. TCRdb redid the calling of the PCR reads with MiXCR, one entry per CDR3 protein. The sample records approximately 20,000 distinct CDR3 sequences, 35% to 40% being singletons. The sample was esophageal tumor tissue. The receptors stem from a male donor with esophageal squamous cell carcinoma.

This clonotype was recorded a few times. The chain carries TRBV11-2 and TRBJ2-1; 10 bases align to TRBD2. The CDR3 loop spans 19 amino acids. The germline V gene has CDR1 SGHAT and CDR2 FQNNGV. Losses at the gene ends were 4 bases for V and 0 bases for J; bases not matched to a gene: 12. The CDR3: CASSSVGLAEAGSYNEQFF. The CDR3 DNA sequence: TGTGCCAGCAGCTCCGTAGGACTAGCGGAGGCCGGCTCCTACAATGAGCAGTTCTTC. The full variable domain, rest sourced from reference TRBV11-2 and TRBJ2-1, is EAGVAQSPRYKIIEKRQSVAFWCNPISGHATLYWYQQILGQGPKLLIQFQNNGVVDDSQLPKDRFSAERLKGVDSTLKIQPAKLEDSAVYLCASSSVGLAEAGSYNEQFFGPGTRLTVL.

A few counts support this clonotype. The rearrangement links TRBV2 to TRBJ1-4; 13 nucleotides agree with TRBD2. The J call could be wrong; TRBJ2-2 is a better fit for the DNA end. This CDR3 is 17 amino acids long. Germline values: CDR1 SNHLY, CDR2 FYNNEI. CDR3 in amino acids: CASRYPGTSGASRELFF. DNA for the CDR3: TGTGCCAGCAGATACCCCGGGACTAGCGGGGCCAGTAGGGAGCTGTTTTTT.

Of note for this clonotype: One junction end does not reproduce the germline sequence, and a read error may be involved. The chain employs TRBV7-2 and TRBJ2-7, with TRBD1 as a possible D gene (6 bases). Germline V gene sequence: CDR1 SGHTA, CDR2 FQGNSA. The CDR3 loop spans 15 amino acids. CDR3 bases: TGTGCCAGCAGCTTAGTCGGGACACCGAATTCACCCCTCCACTTC. It yields the protein CASSLVGTPNSPLHF.

On this clonotype: A read error may produce the germline difference seen at one junction end. Written as DNA, the CDR3 is TGTGCCAGCAGTTCCGGGACAGGGAAGGAGGTCGTATTCACCCCTCCACTTCGGTTC. Translation: CASSSGTGKEVVFTPPLRF. V usage is TRBV11-2 and J usage is TRBJ1-6, with 9 bases that match TRBD1. The CDR3 is 19 residues long. In germline, CDR1 is SGHAT, CDR2 FQNNGV.

There are many counts of this clonotype. The V and J genes are TRBV5-1 and TRBJ2-3, with TRBD1 matching 9 bases. V dropped 2 bases and J dropped 0; count of bases not matched to a gene: 1. The germline gives CDR1 SGHRS, CDR2 YFSETQ. The CDR3 length is 15 residues. DNA of the CDR3: TGCGCCAGCAGCTTACAGGGGGCAAGCACAGATACGCAGTATTTT. Amino acid sequence: CASSLQGASTDTQYF.

Many counts were recorded for this clonotype. The chain carries TRBV18 and TRBJ1-4; the match to TRBD1 covers 9 bases. CDR1 and CDR2 from the germline V gene are KGHSH and LQKENI. CDR3 length: 14 amino acids. Trimming at V came to 3 bases and at J to 7 bases, leaving 3 bases not matched to a gene. The DNA for the CDR3 is TGTGCCAGCTCACCGGGACAGGGCAGTGAAAAACTGTTTTTT. Its translation is CASSPGQGSEKLFF.

There are a few counts of this clonotype. J is TRBJ2-6 and V is TRBV4-2, with 7 bases fitting TRBD2. The CDR3 is made up of 17 amino acids. Trimming took 4 bases from V and 3 from J; bases not matched to a gene: 9. Germline-derived CDR1 and CDR2 are LGHNA and YNFKEQ. The CDR3 DNA reads TGTGCCAGCAGCCTAATGGGGGGGGTAATTGGGGCCAACGTCCTGACTTTC. Translation gives CASSLMGGVIGANVLTF.

This clonotype was observed at least ten times. J is TRBJ2-5 and V is TRBV28; D possibly corresponds to TRBD1 (5 bases). The DNA matches TRBJ2-7 better at its end, which makes the J call doubtful. The germline gives CDR1 MDHEN, CDR2 SYDVKM. CDR3 size: 13 residues. In DNA, the CDR3 is TGTGCCAGCAGTTCGGCTCAGGGTAACGAGCAGTACTTC. Translated, it gives CASSSAQGNEQYF.

This clonotype is deemed medium-sized. This chain joins TRBV7-8 and TRBJ2-1; D perhaps matches TRBD2 (6 bases). Germline-derived CDR1 and CDR2 are SGHVS and FQNEAQ. V lost 1 base and J 8 bases, leaving 12 bases between the germline ends. The CDR3 totals 14 residues. The CDR3 sequence is CASSLGLWGDEQFF. The CDR3 region has the DNA TGTGCCAGCAGCTTAGGTCTCTGGGGGGATGAGCAGTTCTTC.